This T cell receptor (beta chain) was retrieved from a study of cytomegalovirus exposure and HLA in healthy donors. General study points: A later analysis showed that HLA-associated TCR beta chains had undergone more clonal expansion than equally common others.

With regard to this clone: As yet, its antigen is unknown.

Amplification used 60 Vbeta primers and 13 Jbeta primers. Sequencing was performed with immunoSEQ multiplex PCR; in TCRdb, only in-frame clones are kept and a portion is missing. The sample carries around 99,000 clones, roughly 80% recorded once. Sequenced sample: PBMCs. The receptor was derived from a man aged 40-50 years in good health and CMV-seronegative.

CDR3 amino acids: CASSETDVPGTQYF. DNA of the CDR3: TGTGCCAGCTCAGAGACAGATGTCCCGGGGACCCAGTACTTC. This chain connects TRBV18 to TRBJ2-5; possible D gene TRBD1, 5 bases. Deletions cut 5 bases from V and 7 bases from J, with 17 bases between. Germline V CDR1 and CDR2: KGHSH, LQKENI. The CDR3 totals 14 residues.